This T cell receptor beta chain is drawn from a study of neurological immune-mediated disorders. The CDR3 loop spans 14 amino acids. Germline V lookup: CDR1 SGDLS, CDR2 YYNGEE. V was trimmed by 4 bases and J by 0 bases, leaving 5 bases between them. For this clonotype: The antigen remains undetermined.

Synthesis of cDNA was accomplished via 5'RACE employing 10-nucleotide random UMIs. One entry per CDR3 protein, called by TCRdb with MiXCR from the 5' RACE reads. The repertoire holds some 100,000 distinct CDR3 sequences, less than 15% seen once, with around 4.5% in the top ten. The time point: longitudinal time-point 2. Unsorted libraries were derived from 2 million PBMCs stored at -80 C. Overall study results and limits: The level of TCR clonal expansion was highest in patients with HTLV-1-associated myelopathy and lowest in multiple sclerosis, where it fell below the level seen in healthy controls. Private repertoires in all groups were suggested by the finding that expanded clones across subjects shared no CDR3 amino acid sequences.

The TCR was taken from a female donor with HTLV-1-associated myelopathy (HAM/TSP). The rearrangement links TRBV9 to TRBJ2-6; D gene uncertain. The sequencing input was PBMCs. The CDR3 here is CASSMSSGANVLTF. Written as DNA, the CDR3 is TGTGCCAGCAGCATGTCCTCTGGGGCCAACGTCCTGACTTTC.